Detailed here is one T cell receptor (beta chain). Its antigen is currently unknown. The sample comes from a study of graft-versus-host responses after intestinal transplantation. Study-level information: Recipients had transplants, and these were multivisceral, liver-intestinal, or isolated intestinal.

There are 13 residues in the CDR3. V lost 5 bases and J lost 7, with 14 bases in between. Germline CDR1 and CDR2: SGHVS and FNYEAQ. The study, taken as a whole, reports: Investigators detected GvH clones in recipient marrow, with some emerging earlier in ileum or blood.

Produced via immunoSEQ multiplex PCR; TCRdb's table is partial and in-frame only. This table holds roughly 99,000 clones, about 87% found once. The sample here was unstimulated CD4+ T cells sorted from spleen or lymph node cells, taken before transplant. The receptor was derived from a human donor who was the organ donor for an intestinal transplant. The chain couples TRBV7-6 to TRBJ1-2; D remains unclear. The CDR3 protein is CASSQLLGRGYTF. The CDR3 coding sequence is TGTGCCAGCAGCCAGCTCCTGGGCCGTGGCTACACCTTC.